A selection of T cell receptor beta chains follows, all from one sample in a study of Ad26.COV2.S vaccination and SARS-CoV-2 variants. Libraries were prepared by immunoSEQ multiplex PCR; TCRdb keeps only in-frame clonotypes and omits some of them. Among 300,000 to 500,000 clones listed, 70% to 90% were seen once. The specimen was peripheral blood, collected in a trial of Ad26.COV2.S vaccine versus placebo. Every receptor here comes from a person aged 18-60 years who received the Ad26.COV2.S COVID-19 vaccine or a placebo. CDR3s include the opening cysteine and the closing phenylalanine or tryptophan. The D gene is left open where the match is weak. Clone size is given for some rows only: seen once, a few or many times, or a class if the clone is expanded.

>TRBJ1-5|-|-|TRBV2
TGTGCCAGCAGTGAAGCGAGGCGAAATCAGCCCCAGCATTTT
CASSEARRNQPQHF
>TRBJ2-7|-|TRBD2|TRBV6-5
TGTGCCTCGGATTCGGGGGGGGTCTACGAGCAGTACTTC
CASDSGGVYEQYF
>TRBJ2-7|-|-|TRBV11-2
TGTGCCAGCAGCTTAGTGTTCGGAAAAGAGTACGAGCAGTACTTC
CASSLVFGKEYEQYF
>TRBJ2-3|-|-|TRBV28
TGTGCCAGCAGTCCTTACTCACGGCCGGTCACGCAGTATTTT
CASSPYSRPVTQYF
>TRBJ1-4|-|-|TRBV11-2
TGTGCCAGCAGCTTATGGGGACAACGAAAATATGTAACTAATGAAAAACTGTTTTTT
CASSLWGQRKYVTNEKLFF
>TRBJ1-4|-|-|TRBV15
TGTGCCACCAGCAGAGATCAGGCGGGGATAGGGGAAAAACTGTTTTTT
CATSRDQAGIGEKLFF
>TRBJ2-7|-|-|TRBV11-1
TGTGCCAGCAGCTTATACCCGGGGTCCTACGAGCAGTACTTC
CASSLYPGSYEQYF
>TRBJ1-1|-|TRBD1|TRBV7-6
TGTGCCAGCAGCGCAGGACAGGGGGCTTACATGAACACTGAAGCTTTCTTT
CASSAGQGAYMNTEAFF
>TRBJ1-4|-|-|TRBV7-9
TGTGCCAGCAGCTTCAACCCACAGGGCACTAATGAAAAACTGTTTTTT
CASSFNPQGTNEKLFF
>TRBJ2-1|once|-|TRBV18
TGTGCCAGCTCACCCAAGGCTGGACAGTCAGATAGCAATGAGCAGTTCTTC
CASSPKAGQSDSNEQFF
>TRBJ1-4|-|TRBD1|TRBV4-1
TGCGCCAGCAGCCAAGGACAGGGAGGAAAACTGTTTTTT
CASSQGQGGKLFF
>TRBJ2-1|few|-|TRBV5-1
TGCGCCAGCAGCTTGGGACAGATGTACAATGAGCAGTTCTTC
CASSLGQMYNEQFF
>TRBJ1-2|-|-|TRBV11-1
TGTGCCAGCAGCCCCTCCCAGGAGAACTATGGCTACACCTTC
CASSPSQENYGYTF
>TRBJ1-4|-|TRBD1|TRBV27
TGTGCCAGCAGTTTATTGACAGGGTATCCCAAACTGTTTTTT
CASSLLTGYPKLFF
>TRBJ1-6|-|TRBD1|TRBV5-1
TGCGCCAGCAGCTTGCGGACAGGGGGAAATTCACCCCTCCACTTT
CASSLRTGGNSPLHF
>TRBJ2-6|-|-|TRBV5-1
TGCGCCAGCAGCCCGGGTGTAGGGGCTGGGGCCAACGTCCTGACTTTC
CASSPGVGAGANVLTF
>TRBJ1-5|-|TRBD1|TRBV27
TGTGCCAGCAGCAAAAGGGACAGGGGTTTGAATCAGCCCCAGCATTTT
CASSKRDRGLNQPQHF
>TRBJ1-1|-|TRBD1|TRBV3-1/TRBV3-2
TGTGCCAGCAGCCCACTGACAGGGGTTGGCACTGAAGCTTTCTTT
CASSPLTGVGTEAFF
>TRBJ2-1|-|-|TRBV10-2
TGCGCCAGCACCGATTACAGGACGCAGGAGCAGTTCTTC
CASTDYRTQEQFF
>TRBJ1-2|-|TRBD1|TRBV4-1
TGCGCCAGCAGCCAAGGGGACAGGGAGGATGGCTACACCTTC
CASSQGDREDGYTF
>TRBJ2-2|few|-|TRBV12-3/TRBV12-4
TGTGCCAGCAAGCCCGGGGATGAGGGGGAGCTGTTTTTT
CASKPGDEGELFF
>TRBJ1-2|-|-|TRBV7-2
TGTGCCAGCAGCTCCTCCCAGGGTTTCTATGGCTACACCTTC
CASSSSQGFYGYTF
>TRBJ1-6|-|-|TRBV7-2
TGTGCCAGCAGCTTAGAACAGTTATCATGGTCACCCCTCCACTTT
CASSLEQLSWSPLHF
>TRBJ2-5|-|TRBD2|TRBV4-1
TGCGCCAGCAGCCCCCTGACTAGCGGGGCCCAAGAGACCCAGTACTTC
CASSPLTSGAQETQYF
>TRBJ1-5|-|-|TRBV6-1
TGTGCCAGCAGTGAACGCGGGGGTGGCAATCAGCCCCAGCATTTT
CASSERGGGNQPQHF
>TRBJ1-2|-|-|TRBV25-1
TGTGCCAGCAGGGGTACGGGCTACACCTTC
CASRGTGYTF
>TRBJ2-7|-|-|TRBV4-1
TGCGCCAGCAGCTCACCCGGGACAACTTACGAGCAGTACTTC
CASSSPGTTYEQYF
>TRBJ2-2|-|-|TRBV2
TGTGCCAGCAGCGGGACGGGGAACACCGGGGAGCTGTTTTTT
CASSGTGNTGELFF
>TRBJ1-4|-|TRBD1|TRBV2
TGTGCCAGCGGCCGGACAGGGGAGAATGAAAAACTGTTTTTT
CASGRTGENEKLFF
>TRBJ2-7|-|TRBD1|TRBV5-1
TGCGCCAGCAGCTCAGGGACAGGTTCCTACGAGCAGTACTTC
CASSSGTGSYEQYF
>TRBJ1-1|-|-|TRBV19
TGTGCCAGTAGTATGGGGACCGAGAACACTGAAGCTTTCTTT
CASSMGTENTEAFF
>TRBJ1-1|-|TRBD1|TRBV11-2
TGTGCCAACAGCTTTCGACAGGGGAACACTGAAGCTTTCTTT
CANSFRQGNTEAFF
>TRBJ1-1|-|-|TRBV4-1
TGCGCCAGCAGCCAAGACCCAGTGGGGAACACTGAAGCTTTCTTT
CASSQDPVGNTEAFF
>TRBJ1-4|-|-|TRBV5-1
TGCGCCAGCAGTCGGACGGTAAATAATGAAAAACTGTTTTTT
CASSRTVNNEKLFF
>TRBJ2-1|-|-|TRBV18
TGTGCCAGCTCATCCATGACCAGGGGTGATGAGCAGTTCTTC
CASSSMTRGDEQFF
>TRBJ1-3|-|-|TRBV6-6
TGTGCCAGCAGTTCCCCGGGACGAATCTCTGGAAACACCATATATTTT
CASSSPGRISGNTIYF
>TRBJ2-2|-|-|TRBV2
TGTGCCAGCAACGGGAACACCGGGGAGCTGTTTTTT
CASNGNTGELFF
>TRBJ2-1|-|TRBD1|TRBV19
TGTGCCAGTAGTGCCAGACAGGGGAATGAGCAGTTCTTC
CASSARQGNEQFF
>TRBJ1-1|-|-|TRBV30
TGTGCCTGGAGTGACGAGAATCCGAACACTGAAGCTTTCTTT
CAWSDENPNTEAFF
>TRBJ2-5|-|-|TRBV5-1
TGCGCCAGCAGCTTGCTCGAGACCCAGTACTTC
CASSLLETQYF